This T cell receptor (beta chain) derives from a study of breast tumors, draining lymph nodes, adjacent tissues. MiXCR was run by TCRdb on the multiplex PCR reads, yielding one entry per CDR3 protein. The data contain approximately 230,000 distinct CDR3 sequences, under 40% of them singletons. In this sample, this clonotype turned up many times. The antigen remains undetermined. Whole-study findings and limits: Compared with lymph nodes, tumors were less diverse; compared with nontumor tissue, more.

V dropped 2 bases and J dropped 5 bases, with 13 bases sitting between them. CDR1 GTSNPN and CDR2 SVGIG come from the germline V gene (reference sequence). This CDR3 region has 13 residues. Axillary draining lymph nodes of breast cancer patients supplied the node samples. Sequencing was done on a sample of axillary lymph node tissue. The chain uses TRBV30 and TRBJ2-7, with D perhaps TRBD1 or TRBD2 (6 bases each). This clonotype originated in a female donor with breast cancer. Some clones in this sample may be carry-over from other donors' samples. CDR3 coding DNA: TGTGCCTGGAGTACGGGGGCTATAAACGAGCAGTACTTC. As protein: CAWSTGAINEQYF.